The source of this TCR beta chain is a study of T-cell reconstitution after alpha-beta-depleted transplantation in children. Study-level findings and limits: As was reported, about two months after transplant, alpha-beta T cells came from several hundred expanded graft clones. T-cell counts and diversity at one year post-transplant came mainly from newly produced T cells.

Unique molecular identifiers featured in how the TCRbeta library was prepared. TCRdb re-derived calls from the PCR reads in MiXCR, one entry per CDR3 protein. In the table there are fewer than 750,000 distinct CDR3 sequences, 23% of which are singletons. There are many counts of this clonotype. Its antigen is as yet unknown. The specimen was PBMCs, mostly from graft donor cells, collected 360 days after TCRalphabeta/CD19-depleted stem cell transplant. The source is a boy under three years old who had a stem cell transplant for acute myeloid leukemia, so the T cells may come from the graft donor.

The CDR3 sequence: CASSPILKSSYNEQFF. CDR3 coding DNA: TGTGCCAGCAGTCCGATCCTAAAGAGCTCCTACAATGAGCAGTTCTTC. This rearrangement joins TRBV28 to TRBJ2-1; D ambiguous. The CDR3 covers 16 residues. V was clipped by 5 bases and J by 0 bases, with 14 bases between them. Germline CDR1 and CDR2: MDHEN and SYDVKM.